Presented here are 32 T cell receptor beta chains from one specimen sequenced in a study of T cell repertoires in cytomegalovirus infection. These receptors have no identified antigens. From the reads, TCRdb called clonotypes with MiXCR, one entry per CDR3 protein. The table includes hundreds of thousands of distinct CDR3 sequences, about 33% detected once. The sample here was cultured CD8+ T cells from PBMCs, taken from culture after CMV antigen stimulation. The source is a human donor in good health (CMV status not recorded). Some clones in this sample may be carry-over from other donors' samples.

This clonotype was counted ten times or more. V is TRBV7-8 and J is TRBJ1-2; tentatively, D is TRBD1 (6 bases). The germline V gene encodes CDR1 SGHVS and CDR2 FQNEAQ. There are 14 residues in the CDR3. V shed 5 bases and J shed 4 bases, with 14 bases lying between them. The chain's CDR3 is CASSIQTGFYGYTF. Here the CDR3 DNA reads TGTGCCAGCAGCATCCAGACAGGATTCTATGGCTACACCTTC.

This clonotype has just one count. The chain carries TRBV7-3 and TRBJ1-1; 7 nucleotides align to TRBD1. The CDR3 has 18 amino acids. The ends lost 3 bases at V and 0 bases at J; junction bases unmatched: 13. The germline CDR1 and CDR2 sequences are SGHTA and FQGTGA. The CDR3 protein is CASSFTGTDLLMNTEAFF. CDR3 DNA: TGTGCCAGCAGCTTCACCGGGACAGACCTCCTCATGAACACTGAAGCTTTCTTT.

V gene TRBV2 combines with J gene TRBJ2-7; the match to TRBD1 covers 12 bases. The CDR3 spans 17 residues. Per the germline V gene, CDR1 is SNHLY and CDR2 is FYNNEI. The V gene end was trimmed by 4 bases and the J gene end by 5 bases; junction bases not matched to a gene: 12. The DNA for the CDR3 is TGTGCCAGCAGTGGTCACGGGACAGGGGGCGCGGTTCACGAGCAGTACTTC. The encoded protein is CASSGHGTGGAVHEQYF.

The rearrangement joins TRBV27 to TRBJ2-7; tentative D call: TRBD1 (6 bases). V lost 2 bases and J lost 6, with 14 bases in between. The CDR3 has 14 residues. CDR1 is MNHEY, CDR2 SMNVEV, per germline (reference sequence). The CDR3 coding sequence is TGTGCCAGCAGTTTAAGAGGGACAATTACCGAGCAGTACTTC. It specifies CASSLRGTITEQYF.

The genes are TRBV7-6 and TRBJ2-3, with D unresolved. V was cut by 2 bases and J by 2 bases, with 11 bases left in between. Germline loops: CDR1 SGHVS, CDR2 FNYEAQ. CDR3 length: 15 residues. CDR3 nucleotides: TGTGCCAGCAGCTTACTGGGATCACACACAGATACGCAGTATTTT. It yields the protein CASSLLGSHTDTQYF.

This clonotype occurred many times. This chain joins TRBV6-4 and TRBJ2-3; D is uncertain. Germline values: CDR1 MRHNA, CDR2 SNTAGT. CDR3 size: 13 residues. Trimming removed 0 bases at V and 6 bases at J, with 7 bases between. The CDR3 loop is CASSDSVTDTQYF. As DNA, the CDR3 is TGTGCCAGCAGTGACTCAGTTACTGATACGCAGTATTTT.

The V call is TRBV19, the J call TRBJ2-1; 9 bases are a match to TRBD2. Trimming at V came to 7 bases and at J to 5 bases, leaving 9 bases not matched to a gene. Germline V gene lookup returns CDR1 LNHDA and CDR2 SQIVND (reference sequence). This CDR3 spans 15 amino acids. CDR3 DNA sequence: TGTGCCAGTACTATTCGAGCGGGGGGAAACAATGAGCAGTTCTTC. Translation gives CASTIRAGGNNEQFF.

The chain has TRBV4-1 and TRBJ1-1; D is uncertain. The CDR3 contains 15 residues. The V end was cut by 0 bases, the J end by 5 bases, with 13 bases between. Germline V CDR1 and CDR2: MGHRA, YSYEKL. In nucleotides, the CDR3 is TGCGCCAGCAGCCAAGATCTAGGGCAGTTGACTGAAGCTTTCTTT. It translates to CASSQDLGQLTEAFF.

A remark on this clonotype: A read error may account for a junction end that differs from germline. The CDR3 bases are TGTACCAGCAAAGACACCACTTATAGCAATCAGCCCCAGCATTTT. This translates into CTSKDTTYSNQPQHF. This chain uses TRBV27 with TRBJ1-5; D gene uncertain. Germline V gene sequence: CDR1 MNHEY, CDR2 SMNVEV (reference sequence). There are 15 residues in the CDR3.

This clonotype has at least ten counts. The CDR3: CASSLTALEAFF. CDR3 coding DNA: TGTGCCAGCAGCTTAACAGCCCTTGAAGCTTTCTTT. The chain employs TRBV7-2 and TRBJ1-1, with D unresolved. There are 12 residues in the CDR3. Germline V gene sequence: CDR1 SGHTA, CDR2 FQGNSA. Trimming pared 2 bases from V and 7 bases from J, leaving 8 bases between.

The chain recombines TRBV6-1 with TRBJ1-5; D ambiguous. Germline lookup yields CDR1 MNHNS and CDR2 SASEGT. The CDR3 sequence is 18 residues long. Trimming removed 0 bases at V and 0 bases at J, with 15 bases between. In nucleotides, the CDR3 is TGTGCCAGCAGTGAAGCGTCAGGTTCGACCGATAGCAATCAGCCCCAGCATTTT. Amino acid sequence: CASSEASGSTDSNQPQHF.

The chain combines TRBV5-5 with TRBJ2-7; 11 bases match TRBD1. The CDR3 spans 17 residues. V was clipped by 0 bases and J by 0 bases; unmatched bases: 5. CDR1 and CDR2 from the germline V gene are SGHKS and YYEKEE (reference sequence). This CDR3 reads CASSLAGGQGVSYEQYV. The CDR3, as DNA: TGTGCCAGCAGCTTGGCCGGGGGACAGGGGGTCTCCTACGAGCAGTACGTC.

The CDR3 protein is CASRDRMGGYTF. For the CDR3, the DNA is TGTGCCAGCCGGGACAGGATGGGAGGCTACACCTTC. J is TRBJ1-2 and V is TRBV2; 8 nucleotides agree with TRBD1. The germline CDR1 and CDR2 sequences are SNHLY and FYNNEI. The length of the CDR3 is 12 residues. V gave up 8 bases and J gave up 8 bases; unmatched junction bases: 7.

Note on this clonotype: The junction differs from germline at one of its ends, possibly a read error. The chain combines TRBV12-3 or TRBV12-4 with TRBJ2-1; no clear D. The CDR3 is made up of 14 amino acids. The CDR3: CTSSLSKGFWGQFF. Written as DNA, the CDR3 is TGTACCAGCAGTTTATCGAAGGGATTTTGGGGGCAGTTCTTC.

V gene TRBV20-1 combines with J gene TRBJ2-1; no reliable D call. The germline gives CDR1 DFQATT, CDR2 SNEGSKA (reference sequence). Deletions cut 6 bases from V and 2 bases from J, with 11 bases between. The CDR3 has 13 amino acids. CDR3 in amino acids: CSALISTYNEQFF. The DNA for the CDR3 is TGCAGTGCCCTAATAAGCACCTACAATGAGCAGTTCTTC.

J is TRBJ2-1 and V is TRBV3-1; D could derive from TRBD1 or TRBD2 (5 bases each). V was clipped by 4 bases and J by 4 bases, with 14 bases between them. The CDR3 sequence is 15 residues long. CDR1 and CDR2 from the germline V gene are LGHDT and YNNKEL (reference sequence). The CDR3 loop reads CASSRPPGPYNEQFF. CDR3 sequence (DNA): TGTGCCAGCAGCCGCCCCCCGGGGCCGTACAATGAGCAGTTCTTC.

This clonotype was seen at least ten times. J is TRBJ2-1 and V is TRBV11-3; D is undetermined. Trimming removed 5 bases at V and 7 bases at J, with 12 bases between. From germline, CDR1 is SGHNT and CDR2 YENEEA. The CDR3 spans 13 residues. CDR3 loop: CASSPPGANEQFF. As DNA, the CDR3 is TGTGCCAGCAGCCCTCCGGGTGCGAATGAGCAGTTCTTC.

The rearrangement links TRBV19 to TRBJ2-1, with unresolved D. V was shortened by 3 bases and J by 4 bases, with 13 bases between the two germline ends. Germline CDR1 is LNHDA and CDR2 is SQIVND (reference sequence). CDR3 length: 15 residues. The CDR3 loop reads CASSIVGALYNEQFF. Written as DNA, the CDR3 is TGTGCCAGTAGTATTGTGGGCGCTCTGTACAATGAGCAGTTCTTC.

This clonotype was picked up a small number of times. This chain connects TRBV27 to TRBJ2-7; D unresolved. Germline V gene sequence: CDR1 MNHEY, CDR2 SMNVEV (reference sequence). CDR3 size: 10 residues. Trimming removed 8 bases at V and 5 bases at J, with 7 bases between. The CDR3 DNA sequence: TGTGCCAGCGGCGGTAACGAGCAGTACTTC. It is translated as CASGGNEQYF.

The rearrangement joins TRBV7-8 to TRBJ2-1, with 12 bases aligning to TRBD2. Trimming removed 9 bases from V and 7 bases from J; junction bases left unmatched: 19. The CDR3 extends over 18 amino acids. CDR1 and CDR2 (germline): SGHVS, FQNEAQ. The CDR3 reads CASLPWRASGGAGNEQFF. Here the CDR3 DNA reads TGTGCCAGTCTCCCCTGGAGGGCTAGCGGGGGGGCGGGTAATGAGCAGTTCTTC.

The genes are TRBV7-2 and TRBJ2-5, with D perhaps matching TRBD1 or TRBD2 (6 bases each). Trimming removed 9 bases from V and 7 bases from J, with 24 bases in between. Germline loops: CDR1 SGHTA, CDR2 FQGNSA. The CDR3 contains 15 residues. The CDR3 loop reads CTRSPRGGTIGTQYF. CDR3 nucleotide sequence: TGTACCAGGAGCCCCCGAGGGGGGACGATCGGGACCCAGTACTTC.

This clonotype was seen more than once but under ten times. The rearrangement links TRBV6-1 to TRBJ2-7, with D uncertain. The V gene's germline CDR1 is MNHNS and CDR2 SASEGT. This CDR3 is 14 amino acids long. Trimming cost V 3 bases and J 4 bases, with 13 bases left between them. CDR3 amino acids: CASSERQMNYEQYF. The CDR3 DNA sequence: TGTGCCAGCAGTGAGCGTCAGATGAATTACGAGCAGTACTTC.

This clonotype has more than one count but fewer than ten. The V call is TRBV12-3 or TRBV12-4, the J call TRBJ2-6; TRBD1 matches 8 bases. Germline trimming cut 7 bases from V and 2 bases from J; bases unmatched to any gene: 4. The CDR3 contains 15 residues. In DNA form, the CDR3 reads TGTGCCAGCAATCAGGGGGCAGCTGGGGCCAACGTCCTGACTTTC. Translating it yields CASNQGAAGANVLTF.

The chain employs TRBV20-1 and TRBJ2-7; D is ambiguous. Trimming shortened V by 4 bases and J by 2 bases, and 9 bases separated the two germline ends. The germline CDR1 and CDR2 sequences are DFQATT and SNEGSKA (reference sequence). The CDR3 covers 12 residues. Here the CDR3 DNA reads TGCAGTGCTAAAAACAGACCCTACGAGCAGTACTTC. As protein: CSAKNRPYEQYF.

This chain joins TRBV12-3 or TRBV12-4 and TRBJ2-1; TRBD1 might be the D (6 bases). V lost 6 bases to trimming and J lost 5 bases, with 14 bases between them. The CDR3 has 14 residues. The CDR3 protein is CASSLTGHNNEQFF. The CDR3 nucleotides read TGTGCCAGCAGCTTGACAGGCCATAACAATGAGCAGTTCTTC.

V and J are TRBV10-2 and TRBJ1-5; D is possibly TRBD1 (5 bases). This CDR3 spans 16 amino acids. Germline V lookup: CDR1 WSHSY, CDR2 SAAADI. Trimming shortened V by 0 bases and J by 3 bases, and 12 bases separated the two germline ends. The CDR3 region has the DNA TGCGCCAGCAGTGAGTCGGGTCAGGGTATCAATCAGCCCCAGCATTTT. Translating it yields CASSESGQGINQPQHF.

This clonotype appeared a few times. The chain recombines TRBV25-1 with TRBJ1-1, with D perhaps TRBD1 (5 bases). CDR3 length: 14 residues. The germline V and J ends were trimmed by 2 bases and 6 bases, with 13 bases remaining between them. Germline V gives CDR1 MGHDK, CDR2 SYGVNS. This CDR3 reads CASSERGTFAEAFF. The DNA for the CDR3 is TGTGCCAGCAGTGAAAGGGGAACTTTCGCTGAAGCTTTCTTT.

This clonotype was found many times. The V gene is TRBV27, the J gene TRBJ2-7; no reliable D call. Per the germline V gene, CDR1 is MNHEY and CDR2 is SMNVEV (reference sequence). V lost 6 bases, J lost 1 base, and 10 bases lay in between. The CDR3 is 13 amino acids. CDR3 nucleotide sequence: TGTGCCAGCAGGGTACAGTTTTCCTACGAGCAGTACTTC. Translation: CASRVQFSYEQYF.

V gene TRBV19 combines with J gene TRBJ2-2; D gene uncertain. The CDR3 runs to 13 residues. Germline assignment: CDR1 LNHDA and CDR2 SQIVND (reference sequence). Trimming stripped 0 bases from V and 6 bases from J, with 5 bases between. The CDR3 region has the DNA TGTGCCAGTAGTATAGATGAGGCCGGGGAGCTGTTTTTT. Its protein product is CASSIDEAGELFF.

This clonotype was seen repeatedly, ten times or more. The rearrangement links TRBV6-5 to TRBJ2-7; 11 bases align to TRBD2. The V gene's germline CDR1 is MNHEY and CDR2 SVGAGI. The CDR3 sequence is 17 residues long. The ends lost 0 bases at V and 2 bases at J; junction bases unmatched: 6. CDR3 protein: CASSYSLAGGTAYEQYV. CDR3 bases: TGTGCCAGCAGTTACTCCCTAGCGGGGGGTACCGCCTACGAGCAGTACGTC.

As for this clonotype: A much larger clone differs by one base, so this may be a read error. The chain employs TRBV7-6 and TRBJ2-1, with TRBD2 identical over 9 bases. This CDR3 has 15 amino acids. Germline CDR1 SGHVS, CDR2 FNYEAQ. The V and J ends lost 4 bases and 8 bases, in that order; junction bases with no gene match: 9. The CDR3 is CASSSYSGGQHEQFF. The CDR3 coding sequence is TGTGCCAGCAGCTCCTATAGCGGGGGACAGCATGAGCAGTTCTTC.

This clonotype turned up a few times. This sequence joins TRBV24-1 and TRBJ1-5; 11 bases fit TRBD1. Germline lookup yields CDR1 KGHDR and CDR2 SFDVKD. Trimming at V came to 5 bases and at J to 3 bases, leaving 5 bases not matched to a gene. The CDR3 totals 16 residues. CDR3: CATSAKDRGLNQPQHF. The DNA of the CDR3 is TGTGCCACCAGTGCCAAGGACAGGGGGCTCAATCAGCCCCAGCATTTT.